The 21 T cell receptor beta chains below were found in one sample sequenced in a study of shared clonotypes between healthy human individuals. The assay was immunoSEQ multiplex PCR, and TCRdb's table has in-frame clones only and misses some. The table shows approximately 2,000,000 clones, with around 95% occurring only once. Positive CCR7 selection of CD45RO-negative cells yielded the naive CD8 cells, and terminally differentiated effector memory CD45RA+ cells were excluded. Input material: naive CD8+ T cells from PBMCs. The receptors derive from a man between 18 and 29 years old in good health. Some clones in this sample may be carry-over from other donors' samples.

The chain joins TRBV9 to TRBJ2-1; a possible D gene is TRBD2 (5 bases). This CDR3 is built from 14 residues. From germline, CDR1 is SGDLS and CDR2 YYNGEE. With 5 bases removed from V and 1 base from J, the gap between germline ends came to 10 bases. In DNA, the CDR3 is TGTGCCAGCAGTGGGAGCCCTTCCTACAATGAGCAGTTCTTC. Amino acid sequence: CASSGSPSYNEQFF.

The genes are TRBV6-1 and TRBJ1-4; D is perhaps TRBD1 (6 bases). This CDR3 is built from 16 residues. V was cut by 2 bases and J by 3 bases, with 13 bases left in between. Germline values: CDR1 MNHNS, CDR2 SASEGT. CDR3 region: CASSEKDRWANEKLFF. The CDR3, as DNA: TGTGCCAGCAGTGAAAAGGACAGATGGGCTAATGAAAAACTGTTTTTT.

V and J are TRBV9 and TRBJ2-3; D may be TRBD2 (6 bases). V was trimmed by 0 bases and J by 3 bases, leaving 17 bases between them. CDR1 and CDR2 from the germline V gene are SGDLS and YYNGEE. This CDR3 has 17 amino acids. The CDR3 sequence: CASSVGVRGSRTDTQYF. CDR3 nucleotide sequence: TGTGCCAGCAGCGTAGGGGTCCGGGGGAGTCGGACAGATACGCAGTATTTT.

DNA of the CDR3: TGTGCCAGCAGTTTTGGGGGACAGCATACTGGCTACACCTTC. Protein sequence: CASSFGGQHTGYTF. J is TRBJ1-2 and V is TRBV27; 7 bases line up with TRBD1. J lost 7 bases, V lost 3 bases, and 8 bases had no gene match. CDR3 length: 14 residues. Germline assignment: CDR1 MNHEY and CDR2 SMNVEV (reference sequence).

This clone showed up just once. Other DNA sequences in this sample translate to the same CDR3. The chain joins TRBV11-2 to TRBJ2-7; no reliable D call. This CDR3 region has 10 residues. V was pared by 1 base and J by 7 bases, with 2 bases between. The germline CDR1 and CDR2 sequences are SGHAT and FQNNGV. CDR3 region: CASSLGEQYF. As DNA, the CDR3 is TGTGCCAGCAGCTTAGGGGAGCAGTACTTC.

The rearrangement joins TRBV7-9 to TRBJ2-2, with D perhaps TRBD2 (6 bases). Germline V lookup: CDR1 SEHNR, CDR2 FQNEAQ (reference sequence). V lost 5 bases to trimming and J lost 3 bases, with 19 bases between them. This CDR3 is built from 17 residues. The CDR3 coding sequence is TGTGCCAGCAGCACCCCGCCTTCGCGGGACTACACCGGGGAGCTGTTTTTT. Its translation is CASSTPPSRDYTGELFF.

This sequence joins TRBV28 and TRBJ1-5, with a weak D call TRBD1 (5 bases). Trimming took 5 bases from V and 1 from J, leaving 12 bases between them. Germline V gene sequence: CDR1 MDHEN, CDR2 SYDVKM. The CDR3 length is 15 residues. CDR3 loop: CASSIGRGSNQPQHF. DNA for the CDR3: TGTGCCAGCAGTATTGGACGGGGGAGCAATCAGCCCCAGCATTTT.

The chain links TRBV29-1 to TRBJ2-1; tentatively, D is TRBD1 (5 bases). This CDR3 contains 16 residues. V was clipped by 0 bases and J by 0 bases, with 12 bases between them. CDR1 and CDR2 (germline): SQVTM, ANQGSEA. CDR3 loop: CSVEDLPGLSYNEQFF. The CDR3, as DNA: TGCAGCGTTGAAGATCTTCCAGGGCTCTCCTACAATGAGCAGTTCTTC.

The rearrangement links TRBV27 to TRBJ2-2; no firm D call. Trimming removed 6 bases from V and 5 bases from J, with 10 bases in between. CDR3 size: 13 residues. Germline CDR1 reads MNHEY; CDR2 reads SMNVEV (reference sequence). CDR3 coding DNA: TGTGCCAGCAGGATTACGATAACCGGGGAGCTGTTTTTT. Amino acid sequence: CASRITITGELFF.

The genes are TRBV27 and TRBJ2-7, with D perhaps matching TRBD1 (6 bases). Germline CDR1 reads MNHEY; CDR2 reads SMNVEV (reference sequence). V was shortened by 4 bases and J by 4 bases, with 14 bases between the two germline ends. The CDR3 is made up of 14 amino acids. For the CDR3, the DNA is TGTGCCAGCAGTTGGGGTAAGGGGGTTTACGAGCAGTACTTC. Translated, it gives CASSWGKGVYEQYF.

The rearrangement links TRBV11-2 to TRBJ1-1, with a tentative D call TRBD1 (5 bases). This CDR3 has 14 residues. Germline V gene lookup returns CDR1 SGHAT and CDR2 FQNNGV. V dropped 5 bases and J dropped 7 bases, with 17 bases sitting between them. CDR3 loop: CASSPLGADREAFF. CDR3 nucleotides: TGTGCCAGCAGCCCCCTCGGGGCAGACCGTGAAGCTTTCTTT. The variable domain in full, with the rest retrieved from reference TRBV11-2 and TRBJ1-1, is EAGVAQSPRYKIIEKRQSVAFWCNPISGHATLYWYQQILGQGPKLLIQFQNNGVVDDSQLPKDRFSAERLKGVDSTLKIQPAKLEDSAVYLCASSPLGADREAFFGQGTRLTVV.

The rearrangement uses TRBV19 and TRBJ2-7; D is undetermined. The CDR3 is made up of 13 amino acids. Germline CDR1 is LNHDA and CDR2 is SQIVND (reference sequence). Trimming pared 8 bases from V and 0 bases from J, leaving 11 bases between. The CDR3 here is CASAPGLSYEQYF. The CDR3 DNA follows: TGTGCCAGTGCGCCGGGCCTCTCCTACGAGCAGTACTTC.

A single count supports this clone. In the same sample, other DNA sequences code for this CDR3. The rearrangement uses TRBV27 and TRBJ2-1; maybe TRBD2 (5 bases). CDR3 length: 16 residues. Germline loops: CDR1 MNHEY, CDR2 SMNVEV (reference sequence). V lost 4 bases and J 1 base, leaving 14 bases between the germline ends. CDR3 amino acids: CASSWSSGDSYNEQFF. The CDR3 DNA is TGTGCCAGCAGTTGGTCAAGCGGAGATTCCTACAATGAGCAGTTCTTC.

The chain joins TRBV15 to TRBJ1-5; a possible D gene is TRBD1 (5 bases). Germline values: CDR1 LNHNV, CDR2 YYDKDF (reference sequence). The CDR3 contains 16 residues. Deletions cut 0 bases from V and 4 bases from J, with 13 bases between. CDR3 in amino acids: CATSRDLTGENQPQHF. DNA of the CDR3: TGTGCCACCAGCAGAGATCTAACGGGGGAAAATCAGCCCCAGCATTTT.

The chain employs TRBV7-3 and TRBJ2-1; 8 bases align to TRBD2. The ends lost 4 bases at V and 1 base at J; junction bases unmatched: 6. This CDR3 is built from 16 residues. The V gene's germline CDR1 is SGHTA and CDR2 FQGTGA. CDR3 protein: CASSSSSGLSYNEQFF. The CDR3 DNA is TGTGCCAGCAGCTCCTCTAGCGGGCTGTCCTACAATGAGCAGTTCTTC.

The gene calls are TRBV5-4 and TRBJ2-7; TRBD2 is a possible D gene (5 bases). Germline CDR1 SGHNT, CDR2 YYREEE (reference sequence). There are 12 residues in the CDR3. Trimming took 2 bases from V and 4 from J, leaving 7 bases between them. The CDR3 coding sequence is TGTGCCAGCAGCTTCGGGGAGTACGAGCAGTACTTC. Its protein is CASSFGEYEQYF.

CDR3 nucleotide sequence: TGTGCCAGCAGCAGTAGGTCGGGGACGGTCCCCTACGAGCAGTACTTC. This translates into CASSSRSGTVPYEQYF. The rearrangement links TRBV9 to TRBJ2-7; D possibly matches TRBD1 or TRBD2 (5 bases each). Germline V gives CDR1 SGDLS, CDR2 YYNGEE. V shed 4 bases and J shed 2 bases, with 19 bases lying between them. The CDR3 covers 16 residues.

Note on this clone: Other nucleotide sequences from this sample produce the same CDR3. This chain uses TRBV6-5 with TRBJ2-7, with 8 positions matching TRBD1. With V trimmed by 0 bases and J by 4 bases, 5 bases remained unmatched. CDR3 size: 15 residues. Germline loops: CDR1 MNHEY, CDR2 SVGAGI. The DNA for the CDR3 is TGTGCCAGCAGTTACTCGCAGGGGGCTGGGTACGAGCAGTACTTC. Its translation is CASSYSQGAGYEQYF.

V and J are TRBV29-1 and TRBJ2-3; TRBD2 matches 9 bases. Trimming at V came to 8 bases and at J to 8 bases, leaving 11 bases not matched to a gene. The CDR3 is 13 amino acids. The V gene's germline CDR1 is SQVTM and CDR2 ANQGSEA. The CDR3: CSLMGTSKTTQYF. DNA for the CDR3: TGCAGCTTAATGGGGACTAGCAAGACTACGCAGTATTTT.

As to this clone: The same CDR3 is also encoded by other DNA sequences in this sample. The chain links TRBV9 to TRBJ1-1; D is undetermined. Germline lookup yields CDR1 SGDLS and CDR2 YYNGEE. V dropped 0 bases and J dropped 7 bases, with 7 bases sitting between them. This CDR3 spans 12 amino acids. The CDR3 coding sequence is TGTGCCAGCAGCGTAGATGCCGGTGAAGCTTTCTTT. Encoded protein: CASSVDAGEAFF.

The chain combines TRBV7-6 with TRBJ1-1, with D unclear. This CDR3 spans 13 amino acids. Germline V gives CDR1 SGHVS, CDR2 FNYEAQ. Trimming pared 2 bases from V and 5 bases from J, leaving 9 bases between. The CDR3 reads CASSLLQSTEAFF. CDR3 in DNA: TGTGCCAGCAGCTTACTACAGTCTACTGAAGCTTTCTTT.